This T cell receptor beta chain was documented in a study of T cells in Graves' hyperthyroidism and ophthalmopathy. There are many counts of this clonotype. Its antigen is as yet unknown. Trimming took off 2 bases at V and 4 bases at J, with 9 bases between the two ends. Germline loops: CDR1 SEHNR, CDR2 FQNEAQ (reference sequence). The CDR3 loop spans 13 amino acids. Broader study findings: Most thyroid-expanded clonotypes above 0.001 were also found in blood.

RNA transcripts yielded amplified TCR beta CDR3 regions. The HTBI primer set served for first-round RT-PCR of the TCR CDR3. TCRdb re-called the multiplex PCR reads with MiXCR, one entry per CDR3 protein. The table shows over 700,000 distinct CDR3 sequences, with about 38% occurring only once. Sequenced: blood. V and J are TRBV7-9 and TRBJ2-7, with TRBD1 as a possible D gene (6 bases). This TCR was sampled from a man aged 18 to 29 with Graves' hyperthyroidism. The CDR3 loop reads CASSLQGGYEQYF. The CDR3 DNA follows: TGTGCCAGCAGCTTACAAGGGGGATACGAGCAGTACTTC.